These 13 T cell receptor beta chains were all obtained from the same sample, sequenced in a study of human T cells and chemical hapten exposure. TCRdb processed the RACE reads anew with MiXCR; each CDR3 protein has one entry. The sample has some 36,000 distinct CDR3 sequences, about 7.4% seen once. Time point: pre-sensitization, week 0. Treatment in this sample: therapeutic diphenylcyclopropenone sensitization with weekly scalp DPC. The source was whole blood, collected in connection with sensitization to the hapten diphenylcyclopropenone (DPC). All receptors derive from a woman between 45 and 65 years old with alopecia areata. Some clones in this sample may be carry-over from other donors' samples.

The CDR3 DNA sequence: TGTGCCAGCAGCTTCTTGCAGGGGATGAACACTGAAGCTTTCTTT. Translation gives CASSFLQGMNTEAFF. The chain combines TRBV11-1 with TRBJ1-1; D possibly corresponds to TRBD1 (6 bases). V shed 3 bases and J shed 0 bases, with 11 bases lying between them. This CDR3 has 15 residues. Germline values: CDR1 SGHAT, CDR2 FQDESV (reference sequence).

This clonotype was counted at least ten times. The rearrangement uses TRBV20-1 and TRBJ1-1; the D is unclear. Deletions cut 5 bases from V and 4 bases from J, with 17 bases between. The CDR3 runs to 14 residues. Germline CDR1 DFQATT, CDR2 SNEGSKA (reference sequence). The CDR3 DNA is TGCAGTGCTTCTCGAGGAGGGATAGGCACTGAAGCTTTCTTT. Protein: CSASRGGIGTEAFF.

This clonotype was picked up many times. The rearrangement joins TRBV7-9 to TRBJ2-4; the match to TRBD1 covers 7 bases. This CDR3 has 15 residues. CDR1 is SEHNR, CDR2 FQNEAQ, per germline (reference sequence). With V trimmed by 4 bases and J by 0 bases, 3 bases remained unmatched. CDR3 residues: CASSSNRGAKNIQYF. The DNA of the CDR3 is TGTGCCAGCAGCTCAAACAGGGGAGCCAAAAACATTCAGTACTTC. The full variable domain, in which reference TRBV7-9 and TRBJ2-4 provide the parts outside the CDR3, is DTGVSQNPRHKITKRGQNVTFRCDPISEHNRLYWYRQTLGQGPEFLTYFQNEAQLEKSRLLSDRFSAERPKGSFSTLEIQRTEQGDSAMYLCASSSNRGAKNIQYFGAGTRLSVL.

This clonotype was observed a few times. The V and J genes are TRBV5-1 and TRBJ2-7; 8 nucleotides align to TRBD2. The CDR3 runs 16 residues. The J segment lost 5 bases and the V segment lost 3 bases, leaving 13 bases of the junction unmatched. Germline V lookup: CDR1 SGHRS, CDR2 YFSETQ. The CDR3 is CASSSAGGTRANEQYF. Here the CDR3 DNA reads TGCGCCAGCAGCTCTGCGGGCGGGACTAGAGCGAACGAGCAGTACTTC.

This clonotype has a count of ten or more. The genes are TRBV30 and TRBJ1-3; no clear D. CDR3 length equals 13 residues. Trimming left V 4 bases short and J 2 bases short, with 9 bases between. Germline V lookup: CDR1 GTSNPN, CDR2 SVGIG (reference sequence). The CDR3 loop reads CAWKWGAGNTIYF. The CDR3 DNA reads as TGTGCCTGGAAATGGGGAGCTGGAAACACCATATATTTT.

This clonotype is judged medium-sized. The chain carries TRBV29-1 and TRBJ2-7; D assignment may be TRBD1 or TRBD2 (5 bases each). CDR1 SQVTM and CDR2 ANQGSEA come from the germline V gene. V lost 7 bases, J lost 4 bases, and 14 bases lay in between. CDR3 length: 12 amino acids. CDR3 coding DNA: TGCAGCGCCAAGGCCGGGACGTACGAGCAGTACTTC. The encoded protein is CSAKAGTYEQYF.

This clonotype was detected only a few times. This chain joins TRBV7-2 and TRBJ2-1; D is uncertain. CDR3 length equals 15 residues. Germline V lookup: CDR1 SGHTA, CDR2 FQGNSA. V lost 0 bases to trimming and J lost 4 bases, with 10 bases between them. This CDR3 is CASSLALQIYNEQFF. The CDR3 region has the DNA TGTGCCAGCAGCTTAGCGTTGCAGATATACAATGAGCAGTTCTTC.

This clonotype appeared many times. The V and J genes are TRBV20-1 and TRBJ2-3, with 12 bases identical to TRBD2. V trimming: 6 bases; J trimming: 4 bases; junction bases outside the gene matches: 14. Germline assignment: CDR1 DFQATT and CDR2 SNEGSKA (reference sequence). The CDR3 runs 17 residues. The CDR3 here is CSAPGTSGLFEPDTQYF. The DNA of the CDR3 is TGCAGTGCCCCCGGGACTAGCGGGCTTTTCGAGCCAGATACGCAGTATTTT.

The chain has TRBV10-2 and TRBJ2-7; 7 bases fit TRBD1. Germline loops: CDR1 WSHSY, CDR2 SAAADI. Losses at the gene ends were 6 bases for V and 5 bases for J; bases not matched to a gene: 7. This CDR3 comprises 13 residues. The CDR3 DNA sequence: TGCGCCAGCAGAAAGGACAGGAGAAACGAGCAGTACTTC. Residues: CASRKDRRNEQYF.

This rearrangement joins TRBV2 to TRBJ2-1; tentatively, D is TRBD1 or TRBD2 (5 bases each). Deletions cut 3 bases from V and 9 bases from J, with 27 bases between. There are 18 residues in the CDR3. The germline V gene has CDR1 SNHLY and CDR2 FYNNEI. Here the CDR3 DNA reads TGTGCCAGCAGTGAGCCCGGCGGGTACTCGGGGCTTGGAGGTGAGCAGTTCTTC. It yields the protein CASSEPGGYSGLGGEQFF.

This clonotype was observed many times. The CDR3 here is CASSFQTSGRDTQYF. The CDR3 DNA reads as TGTGCCAGCAGTTTCCAGACTAGCGGGAGAGATACGCAGTATTTT. This chain links TRBV12-3 or TRBV12-4 with TRBJ2-3; 12 bases agree with TRBD2. The CDR3 sequence is 15 residues long. V trimming: 3 bases; J trimming: 5 bases; junction bases outside the gene matches: 3.

This clonotype was picked up a small number of times. J is TRBJ2-1 and V is TRBV11-2, with 7 nucleotides matching TRBD1. The CDR3 is made up of 15 amino acids. The trim removed 1 base at V and 7 bases at J, leaving 7 bases unmatched. Germline values: CDR1 SGHAT, CDR2 FQNNGV. The CDR3 DNA reads as TGTGCCAGCAGCTTAGTACAGGGGATTGGGAATGAGCAGTTCTTC. Translated, it gives CASSLVQGIGNEQFF. Using reference TRBV11-2 and TRBJ2-1 for the parts outside the CDR3, the full variable domain is EAGVAQSPRYKIIEKRQSVAFWCNPISGHATLYWYQQILGQGPKLLIQFQNNGVVDDSQLPKDRFSAERLKGVDSTLKIQPAKLEDSAVYLCASSLVQGIGNEQFFGPGTRLTVL.

This clonotype was counted only a few times. CDR3 DNA sequence: TGTGCCAGCAGCCCCGGGACAGGGCTACCCTCTGCGTACTTC. It yields the protein CASSPGTGLPSAYF. The chain couples TRBV6-2 or TRBV6-3 to TRBJ2-4; 9 bases line up with TRBD1. Looked up from germline, CDR1 is MNHEY and CDR2 is SVGEGT. The CDR3 is 14 amino acids. The ends lost 6 bases at V and 15 bases at J; junction bases unmatched: 15.